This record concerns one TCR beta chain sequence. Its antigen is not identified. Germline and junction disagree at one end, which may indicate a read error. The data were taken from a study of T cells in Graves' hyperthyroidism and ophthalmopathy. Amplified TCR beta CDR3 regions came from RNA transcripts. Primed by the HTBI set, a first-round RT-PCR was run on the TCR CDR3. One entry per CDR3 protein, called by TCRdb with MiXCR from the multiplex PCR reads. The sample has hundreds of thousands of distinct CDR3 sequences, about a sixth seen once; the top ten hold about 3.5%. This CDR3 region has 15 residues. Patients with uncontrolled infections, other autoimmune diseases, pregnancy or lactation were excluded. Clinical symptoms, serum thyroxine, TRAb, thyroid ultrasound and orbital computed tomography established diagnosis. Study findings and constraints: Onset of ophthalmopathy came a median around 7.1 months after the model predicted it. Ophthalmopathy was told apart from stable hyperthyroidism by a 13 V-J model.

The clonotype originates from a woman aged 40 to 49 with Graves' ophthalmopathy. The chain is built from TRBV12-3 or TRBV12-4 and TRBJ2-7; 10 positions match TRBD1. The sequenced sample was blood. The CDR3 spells CAISESRTGGYEQYF. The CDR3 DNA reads TGTGCCATCAGTGAGTCTCGGACAGGGGGCTACGAGCAGTACTTC.